A selection of T cell receptor beta chains follows, all from one sample in a study of CD8 T cells in Susac syndrome. TCRdb re-derived calls from the immunoSEQ multiplex PCR reads in MiXCR, one entry per CDR3 protein. The sample holds about 300,000 distinct CDR3 sequences; about 82% are singletons and the top ten take roughly 0.22%. Sequenced: CD8+ T cells from PBMCs. The receptor source for this set is a human donor with multiple sclerosis. The CDR3 runs from the conserved cysteine through the conserved F or W. Each record gives: clone size, J gene, D gene, V gene, CDR3 DNA, CDR3 protein. A D gene is named only where the DNA matches it firmly. Rows give clone size only sometimes, using once, few, many, or a class for an expanded clone.

abundance: -; j_gene: TRBJ2-7; d_gene: -; v_gene: TRBV5-6; CDR3nt: TGTGCCAGCAGCTTGGGGCAGGTGAACGAGCAGTACTTC; CDR3aa: CASSLGQVNEQYF
abundance: -; j_gene: TRBJ2-1; d_gene: -; v_gene: TRBV27; CDR3nt: TGTGCCAGCAGCTCTAGGCTTAGCTCCTACAATGAGCAGTTCTTC; CDR3aa: CASSSRLSSYNEQFF
abundance: -; j_gene: TRBJ1-2; d_gene: -; v_gene: TRBV6-5; CDR3nt: TGTGCCAGCAGTTACTCGGCGGTACGTGGCTACACCTTC; CDR3aa: CASSYSAVRGYTF
abundance: -; j_gene: TRBJ2-7; d_gene: TRBD2; v_gene: TRBV5-4; CDR3nt: TGTGCCAGCAGCTCGGCTAGCGGGATTCACGAGCAGTACTTC; CDR3aa: CASSSASGIHEQYF
abundance: -; j_gene: TRBJ2-1; d_gene: -; v_gene: TRBV6-1; CDR3nt: TGTGCCAGCAGCGCCGGGTGGGGGTCCTACAATGAGCAGTTCTTC; CDR3aa: CASSAGWGSYNEQFF
abundance: -; j_gene: TRBJ2-3; d_gene: -; v_gene: TRBV5-4; CDR3nt: TGTGCCAGCAGCTTGGGACAGAGTAGCACAGATACGCAGTATTTT; CDR3aa: CASSLGQSSTDTQYF
abundance: -; j_gene: TRBJ2-7; d_gene: TRBD2; v_gene: TRBV28; CDR3nt: TGTGCCAGCAGCCCCGGGACTAGCATATCCGAGCAGTACTTC; CDR3aa: CASSPGTSISEQYF
abundance: -; j_gene: TRBJ2-1; d_gene: -; v_gene: TRBV3-1; CDR3nt: TGTGCCAGCAGCCCGCATTATTCAGGTCGCCGCAGCTCCTACAATGAGCAGTTCTTC; CDR3aa: CASSPHYSGRRSSYNEQFF
abundance: -; j_gene: TRBJ2-3; d_gene: -; v_gene: TRBV6-1; CDR3nt: TGTGCCAGCATATTCCCTCAGGGATCCACAGATACGCAGTATTTT; CDR3aa: CASIFPQGSTDTQYF
abundance: -; j_gene: TRBJ1-2; d_gene: -; v_gene: TRBV7-9; CDR3nt: TGTGCCAGCAGTCCCACCCTCGCCGGGGGAGTAGATGGCTACACCTTC; CDR3aa: CASSPTLAGGVDGYTF
abundance: -; j_gene: TRBJ2-1; d_gene: TRBD2; v_gene: TRBV7-9; CDR3nt: TGTGCCAGCAGCTTAGCGCTGGCTAGCGGGACCTACAATGAGCAGTTCTTC; CDR3aa: CASSLALASGTYNEQFF
abundance: -; j_gene: TRBJ1-2; d_gene: -; v_gene: TRBV12-3/TRBV12-4; CDR3nt: TGTGCCAGCAGTTCTCTGGGGAATGGCTACACCTTC; CDR3aa: CASSSLGNGYTF
abundance: -; j_gene: TRBJ2-3; d_gene: -; v_gene: TRBV12-3/TRBV12-4; CDR3nt: TGTGCCAGCAGGGGCGTGGACACAGATACGCAGTATTTT; CDR3aa: CASRGVDTDTQYF
abundance: -; j_gene: TRBJ2-2; d_gene: -; v_gene: TRBV2; CDR3nt: TGTGCCAGCAGTGATTATCCTAGCACCGGGGAGCTGTTTTTT; CDR3aa: CASSDYPSTGELFF
abundance: -; j_gene: TRBJ1-4; d_gene: -; v_gene: TRBV20-1; CDR3nt: TGCAGTGACCCGGGGAGAGGTTGGGAAAAACTGTTTTTT; CDR3aa: CSDPGRGWEKLFF
abundance: once; j_gene: TRBJ1-2; d_gene: TRBD1; v_gene: TRBV2; CDR3nt: TGTGCCAGGGGGGGACAGGGAGGGGACTATGGCTACACCTTC; CDR3aa: CARGGQGGDYGYTF
abundance: -; j_gene: TRBJ1-1; d_gene: TRBD1; v_gene: TRBV9; CDR3nt: TGTGCCAGCAGCGTAGAGGTCCCAGGGACAGGGGCAAGGGCTGAAGCTTTCTTT; CDR3aa: CASSVEVPGTGARAEAFF
abundance: -; j_gene: TRBJ1-1; d_gene: TRBD1; v_gene: TRBV7-9; CDR3nt: TGTGCCAGCAGCTCCCCGGGACAGGGATATTACACTGAAGCTTTCTTT; CDR3aa: CASSSPGQGYYTEAFF
abundance: -; j_gene: TRBJ2-1; d_gene: -; v_gene: TRBV20-1; CDR3nt: TGCAGTGCTAGAAGGCTCCTTTTTGAGCAGTTCTTC; CDR3aa: CSARRLLFEQFF
abundance: few; j_gene: TRBJ2-7; d_gene: -; v_gene: TRBV28; CDR3nt: TGTGCCAGCAGTTTGGTGGCCAGCTACGAGCAGTACTTC; CDR3aa: CASSLVASYEQYF
abundance: -; j_gene: TRBJ2-5; d_gene: TRBD2; v_gene: TRBV6-5; CDR3nt: TGTGCCAGCAGTTACGCCTTGCGGGAGTCCACCCAAGAGACCCAGTACTTC; CDR3aa: CASSYALRESTQETQYF
abundance: -; j_gene: TRBJ2-7; d_gene: TRBD1; v_gene: TRBV4-3; CDR3nt: TGCGCCAGCAGCCAAGATTTTGGGACAGCTTCCTACGAGCAGTACTTC; CDR3aa: CASSQDFGTASYEQYF
abundance: -; j_gene: TRBJ1-3; d_gene: TRBD1; v_gene: TRBV18; CDR3nt: TGTGCCAGCTCACTGGGACCGGGACAGCACTCTGGAAACACCATATATTTT; CDR3aa: CASSLGPGQHSGNTIYF
abundance: once; j_gene: TRBJ2-6; d_gene: -; v_gene: TRBV14; CDR3nt: TGTGCCAGCAGCCATTCCCTCTCTGGGGCCAACGTCCTGACTTTC; CDR3aa: CASSHSLSGANVLTF
abundance: -; j_gene: TRBJ1-5; d_gene: -; v_gene: TRBV15; CDR3nt: TGTGCCACCAGCACGGGCAGCAATCAGCCCCAGCATTTT; CDR3aa: CATSTGSNQPQHF
abundance: -; j_gene: TRBJ2-3; d_gene: TRBD2; v_gene: TRBV9; CDR3nt: TGTGCCAGCAGCGAGGGACTAGCGGGAGTTGTAGATACGCAGTATTTT; CDR3aa: CASSEGLAGVVDTQYF
abundance: -; j_gene: TRBJ2-7; d_gene: TRBD2; v_gene: TRBV5-4; CDR3nt: TGTGCCAGCAGCTGTGGGCTAGCGGGCCCGACCTATCTAGAGGAGCAGTACTTC; CDR3aa: CASSCGLAGPTYLEEQYF
abundance: -; j_gene: TRBJ1-1; d_gene: -; v_gene: TRBV15; CDR3nt: TGTGCCACCAGCAGTGGGTCCCTACAGGGTGAAGCTTTCTTT; CDR3aa: CATSSGSLQGEAFF
abundance: -; j_gene: TRBJ2-3; d_gene: -; v_gene: TRBV13; CDR3nt: TGTGCCAGCAGCACGAACTTTCCAGGGGGGGCGACAGATACGCAGTATTTT; CDR3aa: CASSTNFPGGATDTQYF
abundance: -; j_gene: TRBJ2-4; d_gene: -; v_gene: TRBV7-8; CDR3nt: TGTGCCAGCAGCTTATTTAGTCAGGACACCTTAGCCAAAAACATTCAGTACTTC; CDR3aa: CASSLFSQDTLAKNIQYF
abundance: -; j_gene: TRBJ2-1; d_gene: TRBD2; v_gene: TRBV19; CDR3nt: TGTGCCAGTAGCGGGACTAGCGGGAGGTACAATGAGCAGTTCTTC; CDR3aa: CASSGTSGRYNEQFF
abundance: -; j_gene: TRBJ1-2; d_gene: -; v_gene: TRBV4-3; CDR3nt: TGCGCCAGCAGCCAAGATCCAGTGCGCGGCTACACCTTC; CDR3aa: CASSQDPVRGYTF
abundance: -; j_gene: TRBJ1-1; d_gene: -; v_gene: TRBV19; CDR3nt: TGTGCCAGTAGTATAGACAGCTTGAACACTGAAGCTTTCTTT; CDR3aa: CASSIDSLNTEAFF
abundance: -; j_gene: TRBJ1-1; d_gene: -; v_gene: TRBV7-9; CDR3nt: TGTGCCAGCAGCTTCAGGCACACTGAAGCTTTCTTT; CDR3aa: CASSFRHTEAFF
abundance: -; j_gene: TRBJ2-7; d_gene: TRBD2; v_gene: TRBV28; CDR3nt: TGTGCCAGCAGTTTAATCTTCCAAACCGGGACTACCGATTACGAGCAGTACTTC; CDR3aa: CASSLIFQTGTTDYEQYF
abundance: -; j_gene: TRBJ2-7; d_gene: -; v_gene: TRBV27; CDR3nt: TGTGCCAGCAGTCTCTACGCAGGCCCCTACGAGCAGTACTTC; CDR3aa: CASSLYAGPYEQYF
abundance: -; j_gene: TRBJ2-7; d_gene: TRBD1; v_gene: TRBV9; CDR3nt: TGTGCCAGCAGCGTAGCTAGATCGGGCTACGGGACAGGATTCGACGAGCAGTACTTC; CDR3aa: CASSVARSGYGTGFDEQYF
abundance: -; j_gene: TRBJ2-3; d_gene: -; v_gene: TRBV6-2/TRBV6-3; CDR3nt: TGTGCCAGCACCCGAGTCTGGTTCCTGGAGGATACGCAGTATTTT; CDR3aa: CASTRVWFLEDTQYF
abundance: -; j_gene: TRBJ1-3; d_gene: -; v_gene: TRBV15; CDR3nt: TGTGCCACCAGCAGAGACAGGGCCCCTGGAAACACCATATATTTT; CDR3aa: CATSRDRAPGNTIYF
abundance: -; j_gene: TRBJ1-2; d_gene: -; v_gene: TRBV27; CDR3nt: TGTGCCAGCAGTTTATCAGGGCACGAGGGTAACTATGGCTACACCTTC; CDR3aa: CASSLSGHEGNYGYTF
abundance: -; j_gene: TRBJ2-1; d_gene: TRBD2; v_gene: TRBV27; CDR3nt: TGTGCCAGCAGTCTACTATTGTGGGGGGCGGGAGGGCCCCAGGAGCAGTTCTTC; CDR3aa: CASSLLLWGAGGPQEQFF
abundance: -; j_gene: TRBJ2-3; d_gene: TRBD2; v_gene: TRBV28; CDR3nt: TGTGCCAGCAGTTTGGTTATAGCGGGAGCAAAAGCGGATACGCAGTATTTT; CDR3aa: CASSLVIAGAKADTQYF